The following is a TCR beta chain sequence with its context. What it binds is unknown. This specimen belongs to a study of cytomegalovirus exposure and HLA in healthy donors. The study, taken as a whole, reports: With DRB1 most and HLA-C fewest, TCR association rates differed between HLA loci in a later analysis. Usually a TCR sequence was rare, but some public TCRs were found in many donors. Another analysis was done later, and it associated approximately 17,000 TCR beta sequences with HLA alleles at 0.05 false discovery rate.

Primers: 60 Vbeta forward and 13 Jbeta reverse. Libraries were prepared by immunoSEQ multiplex PCR; TCRdb keeps only in-frame clonotypes and omits some of them. The data hold about 150,000 clones, with approximately 74% observed a single time. V lost 5 bases, J lost 3 bases, and 11 bases lay in between. CDR1 and CDR2 from the germline V gene are LNHDA and SQIVND (reference sequence). The CDR3 is 14 residues long. This receptor was taken from a man younger than 45 in good health and CMV-seronegative. Input material: PBMCs. This sequence joins TRBV19 and TRBJ1-3; tentative D call: TRBD1 (5 bases). The CDR3 DNA reads TGTGCCAGTAGTCCGCGGGACCGTGGAAACACCATATATTTT. Translated: CASSPRDRGNTIYF. Complete variable domain (other parts from reference TRBV19 and TRBJ1-3): DGGITQSPKYLFRKEGQNVTLSCEQNLNHDAMYWYRQDPGQGLRLIYYSQIVNDFQKGDIAEGYSVSREKKESFPLTVTSAQKNPTAFYLCASSPRDRGNTIYFGEGSWLTVV.